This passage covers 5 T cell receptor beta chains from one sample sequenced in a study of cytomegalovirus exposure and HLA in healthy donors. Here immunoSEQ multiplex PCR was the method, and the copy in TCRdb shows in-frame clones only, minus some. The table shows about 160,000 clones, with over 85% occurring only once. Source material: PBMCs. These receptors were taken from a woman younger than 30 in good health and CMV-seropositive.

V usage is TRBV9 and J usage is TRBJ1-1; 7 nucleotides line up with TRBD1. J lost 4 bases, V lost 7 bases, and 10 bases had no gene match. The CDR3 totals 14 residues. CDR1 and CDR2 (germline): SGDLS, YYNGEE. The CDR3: CASSQGVVGTEAFF. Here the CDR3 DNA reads TGTGCCAGCTCCCAGGGGGTTGTTGGCACTGAAGCTTTCTTT.

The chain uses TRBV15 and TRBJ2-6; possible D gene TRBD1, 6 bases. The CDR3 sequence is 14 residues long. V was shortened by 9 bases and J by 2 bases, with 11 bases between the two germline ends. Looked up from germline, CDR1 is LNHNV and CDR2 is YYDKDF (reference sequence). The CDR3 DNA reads TGTGCCACGAAAGAGGGGGCTGGGGCCAACGTCCTGACTTTC. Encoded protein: CATKEGAGANVLTF.

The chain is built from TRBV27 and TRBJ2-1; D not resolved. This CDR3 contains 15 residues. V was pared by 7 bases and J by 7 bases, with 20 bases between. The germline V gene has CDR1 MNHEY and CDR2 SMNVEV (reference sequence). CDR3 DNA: TGTGCCAGCACAAAAACCGCGAACTATAGGAATGAGCAGTTCTTC. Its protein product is CASTKTANYRNEQFF.

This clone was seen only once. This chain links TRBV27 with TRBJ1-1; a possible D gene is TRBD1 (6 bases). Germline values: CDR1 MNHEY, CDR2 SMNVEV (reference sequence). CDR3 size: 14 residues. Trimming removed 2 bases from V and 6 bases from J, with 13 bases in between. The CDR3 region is CASSLSGGTPEAFF. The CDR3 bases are TGTGCCAGCAGTTTAAGCGGGGGCACGCCTGAAGCTTTCTTT.

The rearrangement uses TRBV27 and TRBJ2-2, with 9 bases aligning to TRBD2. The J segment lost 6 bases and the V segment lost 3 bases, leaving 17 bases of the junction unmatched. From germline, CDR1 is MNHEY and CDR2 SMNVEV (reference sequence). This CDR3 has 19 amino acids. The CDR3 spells CASSFTVLAGMGGPGELFF. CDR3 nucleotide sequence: TGTGCCAGCAGTTTCACGGTGCTAGCGGGGATGGGGGGGCCCGGGGAGCTGTTTTTT.